The rows below give T cell receptor beta chains drawn from one sample of a study of TIL therapy for anti-PD-1-resistant metastatic lung cancer. TCRdb's table, derived via immunoSEQ multiplex PCR, lists solely in-frame clones and lacks some. The sample records approximately 22,000 clones, over 70% being singletons. This material consisted of blood, taken at baseline. Receptors were obtained from a person between 25 and 79 years old with non-small cell lung cancer. The CDR3 runs from the conserved cysteine through the conserved F or W. A D gene is named only where the DNA matches it firmly. Some rows have no size entry. The others give once, few or many, or a class for an expanded clone.

V gene: TRBV15; J gene: TRBJ1-3; D gene: -; clone size: -; CDR3 protein: CATSRDNRGARGNTIYF; CDR3 DNA: TGTGCCACCAGCAGAGATAACCGGGGGGCGAGAGGAAACACCATATATTTT
V gene: TRBV29-1; J gene: TRBJ2-5; D gene: TRBD2; clone size: -; CDR3 protein: CSVLGPGGETQYF; CDR3 DNA: TGCAGCGTTCTGGGTCCGGGAGGCGAGACCCAGTACTTC
V gene: TRBV5-4; J gene: TRBJ2-2; D gene: -; clone size: -; CDR3 protein: CASSLERMTVTGELFF; CDR3 DNA: TGTGCCAGCAGCTTGGAGCGAATGACGGTTACCGGGGAGCTGTTTTTT
V gene: TRBV19; J gene: TRBJ2-1; D gene: -; clone size: -; CDR3 protein: CASSHATYNEQFF; CDR3 DNA: TGTGCCAGTAGTCATGCAACCTACAATGAGCAGTTCTTC
V gene: TRBV7-8; J gene: TRBJ1-1; D gene: -; clone size: -; CDR3 protein: CASSQGNTEAFF; CDR3 DNA: TGTGCCAGCAGCCAGGGGAACACTGAAGCTTTCTTT
V gene: TRBV5-1; J gene: TRBJ1-1; D gene: -; clone size: -; CDR3 protein: CASSLGQNLNTEAFF; CDR3 DNA: TGCGCCAGCAGCTTGGGACAGAACTTGAACACTGAAGCTTTCTTT
V gene: TRBV5-4; J gene: TRBJ2-5; D gene: -; clone size: -; CDR3 protein: CASSPGIPYQETQYF; CDR3 DNA: TGTGCCAGCAGCCCAGGCATACCATACCAAGAGACCCAGTACTTC
V gene: TRBV3-1/TRBV3-2; J gene: TRBJ2-7; D gene: -; clone size: -; CDR3 protein: CASSQYGSSYEQYF; CDR3 DNA: TGTGCCAGCAGCCAATATGGCAGTTCCTACGAGCAGTACTTC
V gene: TRBV3-1/TRBV3-2; J gene: TRBJ1-2; D gene: -; clone size: -; CDR3 protein: CASSQVTVNGYTF; CDR3 DNA: TGTGCCAGCAGCCAAGTAACGGTTAATGGCTACACCTTC
V gene: TRBV6-4; J gene: TRBJ2-1; D gene: -; clone size: few; CDR3 protein: CASSRSRGDPYNEQFF; CDR3 DNA: TGTGCCAGCAGTCGTTCTAGGGGGGACCCCTACAATGAGCAGTTCTTC
V gene: TRBV2; J gene: TRBJ2-3; D gene: TRBD2; clone size: few; CDR3 protein: CATTRLARTDTQYF; CDR3 DNA: TGTGCCACCACCCGACTAGCGCGCACAGATACGCAGTATTTT
V gene: TRBV5-6; J gene: TRBJ1-2; D gene: -; clone size: -; CDR3 protein: CASSFGRNLYGYTF; CDR3 DNA: TGTGCCAGCAGCTTTGGGCGTAATCTTTATGGCTACACCTTC
V gene: TRBV6-4; J gene: TRBJ1-2; D gene: -; clone size: -; CDR3 protein: CASSESATPNYGYTF; CDR3 DNA: TGTGCCAGCAGTGAGTCTGCTACACCCAACTATGGCTACACCTTC
V gene: TRBV29-1; J gene: TRBJ2-1; D gene: TRBD2; clone size: -; CDR3 protein: CSVVGSGKVTNEQFF; CDR3 DNA: TGCAGCGTTGTCGGTAGCGGGAAGGTTACCAATGAGCAGTTCTTC
V gene: TRBV14; J gene: TRBJ2-1; D gene: -; clone size: -; CDR3 protein: CASSLNGYYNEQFF; CDR3 DNA: TGTGCCAGCAGCCTCAATGGGTACTACAATGAGCAGTTCTTC
V gene: TRBV19; J gene: TRBJ2-1; D gene: TRBD2; clone size: -; CDR3 protein: CASSTRGTSGGYNEQFF; CDR3 DNA: TGTGCCAGTAGTACGAGGGGCACTAGCGGGGGGTACAATGAGCAGTTCTTC
V gene: TRBV4-1; J gene: TRBJ2-7; D gene: TRBD2; clone size: -; CDR3 protein: CASSQAPSGAYEQYF; CDR3 DNA: TGCGCCAGCAGCCAAGCACCTAGCGGGGCCTACGAGCAGTACTTC
V gene: TRBV19; J gene: TRBJ2-1; D gene: TRBD2; clone size: -; CDR3 protein: CASSRLAGGSYNEQFF; CDR3 DNA: TGTGCCAGTAGTCGCCTAGCGGGAGGATCCTACAATGAGCAGTTCTTC
V gene: TRBV3-1/TRBV3-2; J gene: TRBJ2-3; D gene: -; clone size: medium-sized; CDR3 protein: CASSQNLADTQYF; CDR3 DNA: TGTGCCAGCAGCCAGAACCTTGCCGATACGCAGTATTTT
V gene: TRBV7-6; J gene: TRBJ1-6; D gene: TRBD1; clone size: -; CDR3 protein: CASSLATGSWNSPLHF; CDR3 DNA: TGTGCCAGCAGCTTAGCGACAGGGTCGTGGAATTCACCCCTCCACTTT
V gene: TRBV29-1; J gene: TRBJ1-1; D gene: -; clone size: -; CDR3 protein: CSSGRGGDTEAFF; CDR3 DNA: TGCAGCTCCGGTCGAGGGGGTGACACTGAAGCTTTCTTT
V gene: TRBV2; J gene: TRBJ2-2; D gene: -; clone size: few; CDR3 protein: CASIGQLPQNTGELFF; CDR3 DNA: TGTGCCAGCATCGGACAGCTCCCCCAGAACACCGGGGAGCTGTTTTTT
V gene: TRBV9; J gene: TRBJ1-2; D gene: TRBD1; clone size: -; CDR3 protein: CASSVGETGEYGYTF; CDR3 DNA: TGTGCCAGCAGCGTAGGAGAAACAGGGGAATATGGCTACACCTTC
V gene: TRBV6-5; J gene: TRBJ1-1; D gene: -; clone size: few; CDR3 protein: CASRDHRNTEAFF; CDR3 DNA: TGTGCCAGCAGAGACCATAGGAACACTGAAGCTTTCTTT
V gene: TRBV5-6; J gene: TRBJ2-2; D gene: -; clone size: -; CDR3 protein: CASSPTGQNTGELFF; CDR3 DNA: TGTGCCAGCAGCCCGACGGGACAGAACACCGGGGAGCTGTTTTTT
V gene: TRBV10-1; J gene: TRBJ1-1; D gene: TRBD1; clone size: -; CDR3 protein: CASSERQGTTEAFF; CDR3 DNA: TGCGCCAGCAGTGAGCGACAGGGGACGACTGAAGCTTTCTTT
V gene: TRBV6-6; J gene: TRBJ2-5; D gene: -; clone size: few; CDR3 protein: CASSRGASRETQYF; CDR3 DNA: TGTGCCAGCAGTCGGGGGGCTAGCCGAGAGACCCAGTACTTC
V gene: TRBV5-4; J gene: TRBJ1-2; D gene: -; clone size: -; CDR3 protein: CASSLDAGDGDGYTF; CDR3 DNA: TGTGCCAGCAGCTTAGACGCCGGGGACGGCGATGGCTACACCTTC
V gene: TRBV2; J gene: TRBJ1-1; D gene: -; clone size: few; CDR3 protein: CASLRDVRNTEAFF; CDR3 DNA: TGTGCCAGCCTACGGGATGTCCGGAACACTGAAGCTTTCTTT
V gene: TRBV6-5; J gene: TRBJ2-1; D gene: -; clone size: -; CDR3 protein: CASTSPTSRNEQFF; CDR3 DNA: TGTGCCAGCACCTCACCCACCTCAAGGAATGAGCAGTTCTTC
V gene: TRBV4-1; J gene: TRBJ2-5; D gene: TRBD2; clone size: -; CDR3 protein: CASSQGDSGYQETQYF; CDR3 DNA: TGCGCCAGCAGCCAAGGGGATAGCGGGTACCAAGAGACCCAGTACTTC
V gene: TRBV9; J gene: TRBJ1-1; D gene: -; clone size: -; CDR3 protein: CASSPSTAPMNTEAFF; CDR3 DNA: TGTGCCAGCAGCCCCTCTACAGCGCCTATGAACACTGAAGCTTTCTTT
V gene: TRBV10-3; J gene: TRBJ1-1; D gene: -; clone size: -; CDR3 protein: CAISVVDSSTVNTEAFF; CDR3 DNA: TGTGCCATCAGTGTTGTGGACAGCTCAACTGTGAACACTGAAGCTTTCTTT
V gene: TRBV5-6; J gene: TRBJ1-2; D gene: TRBD1; clone size: -; CDR3 protein: CASSPRGTGFGYTF; CDR3 DNA: TGTGCCAGCAGCCCCCGGGGGACAGGGTTCGGCTACACCTTC
V gene: TRBV12-1; J gene: TRBJ2-1; D gene: -; clone size: -; CDR3 protein: CASSYRAGGPYNEQFF; CDR3 DNA: TGTGCCAGCAGCTATAGAGCGGGAGGGCCTTACAATGAGCAGTTCTTC
V gene: TRBV12-5; J gene: TRBJ2-1; D gene: -; clone size: once; CDR3 protein: CASAWSVYNEQFF; CDR3 DNA: TGTGCTAGTGCCTGGAGCGTCTACAATGAGCAGTTCTTC
V gene: TRBV10-3; J gene: TRBJ1-5; D gene: -; clone size: -; CDR3 protein: CAIGGPAVEGRSDNQPQHF; CDR3 DNA: TGTGCCATAGGGGGTCCGGCCGTAGAGGGGCGGAGTGATAATCAGCCCCAGCATTTT
V gene: TRBV7-9; J gene: TRBJ1-1; D gene: -; clone size: -; CDR3 protein: CASSLEGPTEAFF; CDR3 DNA: TGTGCCAGCAGCTTAGAAGGACCGACTGAAGCTTTCTTT
V gene: TRBV7-8; J gene: TRBJ1-6; D gene: -; clone size: -; CDR3 protein: CASSSGGRGSPLHF; CDR3 DNA: TGTGCCAGCAGCTCCGGGGGGCGCGGGTCACCCCTCCACTTT
V gene: TRBV27; J gene: TRBJ1-1; D gene: TRBD1; clone size: few; CDR3 protein: CASRNPYRGRGFTEAFF; CDR3 DNA: TGTGCCAGCAGGAACCCATACAGGGGAAGAGGGTTCACTGAAGCTTTCTTT
V gene: TRBV9; J gene: TRBJ1-6; D gene: -; clone size: -; CDR3 protein: CASSVGAFDGSPLHF; CDR3 DNA: TGTGCCAGCAGCGTAGGGGCGTTTGACGGTTCACCCCTCCACTTT
V gene: TRBV19; J gene: TRBJ1-6; D gene: -; clone size: -; CDR3 protein: CASSTYPGRGINSPLHF; CDR3 DNA: TGTGCCAGTAGTACCTACCCGGGACGAGGGATTAATTCACCCCTCCACTTT
V gene: TRBV6-5; J gene: TRBJ1-1; D gene: -; clone size: few; CDR3 protein: CASSRKGTEAFF; CDR3 DNA: TGTGCCAGCTCGAGGAAGGGCACTGAAGCTTTCTTT
V gene: TRBV4-1; J gene: TRBJ2-3; D gene: -; clone size: -; CDR3 protein: CASSQGYGPHSTDTQYF; CDR3 DNA: TGCGCCAGCAGCCAAGGTTATGGACCTCATTCGACAGATACGCAGTATTTT
V gene: TRBV30; J gene: TRBJ1-6; D gene: -; clone size: few; CDR3 protein: CACRSDSSYNSPLHF; CDR3 DNA: TGTGCCTGCAGATCCGACAGCTCCTATAATTCACCCCTCCACTTT
V gene: TRBV11-2; J gene: TRBJ1-1; D gene: -; clone size: -; CDR3 protein: CASSLDYTFQRGF; CDR3 DNA: TGTGCCAGCAGCTTAGATTATACGTTCCAGAGGGGCTTT
V gene: TRBV27; J gene: TRBJ2-1; D gene: TRBD2; clone size: -; CDR3 protein: CASSVGTSGGNEQFF; CDR3 DNA: TGTGCCAGCAGTGTTGGGACTAGCGGGGGCAATGAGCAGTTCTTC
V gene: TRBV6-1; J gene: TRBJ1-2; D gene: -; clone size: -; CDR3 protein: CASSELNILLNYGYTF; CDR3 DNA: TGTGCCAGCAGTGAATTGAACATCCTCTTAAACTATGGCTACACCTTC
V gene: TRBV19; J gene: TRBJ2-1; D gene: -; clone size: -; CDR3 protein: CASSPRGYNEQFF; CDR3 DNA: TGTGCCAGTAGTCCCAGGGGATACAATGAGCAGTTCTTC
V gene: TRBV27; J gene: TRBJ1-2; D gene: -; clone size: -; CDR3 protein: CASSYKENYGYTF; CDR3 DNA: TGTGCCAGCAGTTATAAAGAAAACTATGGCTACACCTTC
V gene: TRBV9; J gene: TRBJ1-1; D gene: -; clone size: -; CDR3 protein: CASSAAGSEAFF; CDR3 DNA: TGTGCCAGCAGCGCAGCTGGCTCTGAAGCTTTCTTT